One and the same sample provided the 14 T cell receptor beta chains below, sequenced in a study of T cell responses to AZD1222 COVID-19 vaccine. Some clones are missing from TCRdb's copy, which holds only in-frame ones; the method was immunoSEQ multiplex PCR. The data contain approximately 130,000 clones, about nine tenths of them singletons. Source: peripheral blood, taken 28 days after the second dose of the MenACWY control vaccine. The receptors derive from an adult who received the MenACWY meningococcal vaccine as a control.

The rearrangement joins TRBV10-2 to TRBJ2-1; no firm D call. The CDR3 contains 12 residues. From germline, CDR1 is WSHSY and CDR2 SAAADI. Trimming pared 2 bases from V and 3 bases from J, leaving 2 bases between. CDR3 nucleotides: TGCGCCAGCAGTGAGGGCTACAATGAGCAGTTCTTC. Amino acid sequence: CASSEGYNEQFF.

This chain joins TRBV3-1 (or the pseudogene TRBV3-2) and TRBJ1-2; D call uncertain. The germline V gene encodes CDR1 LGHDT and CDR2 YNNKEL (reference sequence). Trimming pared 4 bases from V and 3 bases from J, leaving 9 bases between. The CDR3 totals 13 residues. Here the CDR3 reads CASSPSPDYGYTF. DNA of the CDR3: TGTGCCAGCAGCCCTAGTCCGGACTATGGCTACACCTTC.

This chain links TRBV4-2 with TRBJ2-6; D tentatively fits TRBD1 or TRBD2 (6 bases each). CDR3 length: 19 amino acids. Between the trimmed V and J ends, which lost 0 bases and 0 bases, there was a span of 15 bases. Germline values: CDR1 LGHNA, CDR2 YNFKEQ. The DNA of the CDR3 is TGTGCCAGCAGCCAAGAGGGGTCGGGGGCCAGCTCTGGGGCCAACGTCCTGACTTTC. As protein: CASSQEGSGASSGANVLTF.

This chain links TRBV5-5 with TRBJ2-2, with D possibly matching TRBD2 (6 bases). Germline loops: CDR1 SGHKS, CDR2 YYEKEE (reference sequence). V was shortened by 7 bases and J by 4 bases, with 23 bases between the two germline ends. The CDR3 covers 17 residues. Written as DNA, the CDR3 is TGTGCCAGCGCCCCTACCCCCTTACGGGACTTCACCGGGGAGCTGTTTTTT. The encoded protein is CASAPTPLRDFTGELFF.

This clone appeared a single time. The chain recombines TRBV5-1 with TRBJ1-4, with 8 bases lining up with TRBD1. The CDR3 extends over 15 amino acids. V was pared by 4 bases and J by 7 bases, with 9 bases of the junction left unmatched. The germline CDR1 and CDR2 sequences are SGHRS and YFSETQ. CDR3 nucleotide sequence: TGCGCCAGCAGCCGGCCTGGTGGGACAGGTGAAAAACTGTTTTTT. Protein product: CASSRPGGTGEKLFF.

The chain carries TRBV28 and TRBJ1-2, with a weak D call TRBD1 (6 bases). This CDR3 has 19 residues. Germline CDR1 MDHEN, CDR2 SYDVKM. V was clipped by 6 bases and J by 6 bases, with 32 bases between them. The CDR3 region has the DNA TGTGCCAGCAGCAGCTTCCGGGACACGAATTTGAACGCCCCGAATGGCTACACCTTC. Residues: CASSSFRDTNLNAPNGYTF.

The rearrangement uses TRBV6-4 and TRBJ2-3; tentatively, D is TRBD1 (7 bases). Trimming took 4 bases from V and 4 from J, leaving 9 bases between them. The CDR3 sequence is 13 residues long. Germline V gives CDR1 MRHNA, CDR2 SNTAGT. DNA for the CDR3: TGTGCCAGCAGTGGCGGGACAGCAGATACGCAGTATTTT. Amino acid sequence: CASSGGTADTQYF.

The CDR3, as DNA: TGTGCCACCAGCGAGCCCTGGCGGGGCTACAATGAGCAGTTCTTC. This sequence encodes CATSEPWRGYNEQFF. The rearrangement links TRBV15 to TRBJ2-1; a weak D match, TRBD2 (6 bases). V lost 5 bases, J lost 3 bases, and 14 bases lay in between. Per the germline V gene, CDR1 is LNHNV and CDR2 is YYDKDF (reference sequence). The CDR3 has 15 amino acids.

This clone is a singleton in its sample. The V and J genes are TRBV7-2 and TRBJ2-2; TRBD2 matches 9 bases. The CDR3 covers 15 residues. V lost 4 bases to trimming and J lost 2 bases; unmatched junction nucleotides: 2. Germline-derived CDR1 and CDR2 are SGHTA and FQGNSA. The CDR3 DNA reads as TGTGCCAGCAGCTCTAGCGGGGTCAACACCGGGGAGCTGTTTTTT. Protein sequence: CASSSSGVNTGELFF.

As regards this clone: At one end, the junction sequence differs from germline, possibly due to a read error. This chain joins TRBV5-1 and TRBJ2-7; 10 bases line up with TRBD1. The CDR3 sequence is 15 residues long. Germline CDR1 reads SGHRS; CDR2 reads YFSETQ. This CDR3 reads CASKVGTGESFEQYF. The CDR3 nucleotides read TGCGCCAGCAAGGTTGGGACAGGGGAATCCTTCGAGCAGTACTTC.

The V and J genes are TRBV19 and TRBJ2-2; D is possibly TRBD1 (5 bases). This CDR3 has 15 amino acids. CDR1 and CDR2 from the germline V gene are LNHDA and SQIVND (reference sequence). Trimming stripped 7 bases from V and 1 base from J, with 13 bases between. CDR3 residues: CASIQGALNTGELFF. The CDR3 bases are TGTGCCAGTATCCAAGGGGCGTTGAACACCGGGGAGCTGTTTTTT.

V and J are TRBV11-2 and TRBJ1-1, with D unclear. The V gene lost 1 base and the J gene lost 4 bases, with 10 bases spanning the gap. CDR1 is SGHAT and CDR2 is FQNNGV in the germline V gene. The CDR3 loop spans 14 amino acids. This CDR3 reads CASSLVQVSTEAFF. Here the CDR3 DNA reads TGTGCCAGCAGCTTAGTGCAGGTCAGCACTGAAGCTTTCTTT.

Note on this clone: This may come from a read error, since a much larger clone is one base off. V gene TRBV11-2 combines with J gene TRBJ1-1, with a possible D match to TRBD1 (5 bases). The CDR3 sequence is 13 residues long. The germline V and J ends were trimmed by 4 bases and 1 base, with 7 bases remaining between them. Looked up from germline, CDR1 is SGHAT and CDR2 is FQNNGV. The CDR3, as DNA: TGTGCCAGCAGCTCGCAGGGGAACACTGAAGCTTTCTTT. Translating gives CASSSQGNTEAFF.

This clone was seen only a few times. The genes are TRBV29-1 and TRBJ1-1; D possibly corresponds to TRBD1 (5 bases). CDR1 SQVTM and CDR2 ANQGSEA come from the germline V gene. With 7 bases removed from V and 7 bases from J, the gap between germline ends came to 10 bases. CDR3 length equals 10 residues. The CDR3 protein is CSGGSGEAFF. For the CDR3, the DNA is TGCAGCGGGGGGTCAGGTGAAGCTTTCTTT.